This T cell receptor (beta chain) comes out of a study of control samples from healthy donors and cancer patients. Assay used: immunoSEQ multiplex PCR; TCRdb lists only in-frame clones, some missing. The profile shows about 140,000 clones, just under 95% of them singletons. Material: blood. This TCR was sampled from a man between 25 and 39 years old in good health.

CDR3 sequence reads: CASSRHSYYGYTF. The CDR3 region has the DNA TGTGCCAGCAGCCGACACAGCTACTATGGCTACACCTTC. The chain has TRBV27 and TRBJ1-2; D remains ambiguous. In germline, CDR1 is MNHEY, CDR2 SMNVEV (reference sequence). Trimming took off 6 bases at V and 3 bases at J, with 11 bases between the two ends. The CDR3 extends over 13 amino acids.